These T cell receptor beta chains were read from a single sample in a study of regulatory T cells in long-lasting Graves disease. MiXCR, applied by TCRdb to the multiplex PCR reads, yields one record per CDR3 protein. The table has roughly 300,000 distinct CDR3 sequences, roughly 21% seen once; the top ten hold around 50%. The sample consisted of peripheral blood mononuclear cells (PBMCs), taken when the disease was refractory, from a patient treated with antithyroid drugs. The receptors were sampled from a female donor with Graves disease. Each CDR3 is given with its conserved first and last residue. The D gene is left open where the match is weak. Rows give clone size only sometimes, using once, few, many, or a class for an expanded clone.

TGTGCCAGCAGGAGATCTACCCTATACGAGCAGTACTTC	CASRRSTLYEQYF	.	few	TRBV6-1	TRBJ2-7
TGTGCCAGCTCCCCTAGGACTAGCGGGAGGGCCGCCGGCGGCGAGCAGTACTTC	CASSPRTSGRAAGGEQYF	TRBD2	many	TRBV18	TRBJ2-7
TGCAGTGCTCGAAGGACAGCCCACACTGAAGCTTTCTTT	CSARRTAHTEAFF	.	many	TRBV20-1	TRBJ1-1
TGCAGTGCTTCCCGACAGGGGGCTGAAGCTTTCTTT	CSASRQGAEAFF	TRBD1	many	TRBV20-1	TRBJ1-1
TGTGCCAGCAGCTCAAACGACAGGGTCCAGCATTTT	CASSSNDRVQHF	TRBD1	.	TRBV7-2	TRBJ1-5
TGTGCCAGCAGCCAAGGACAGGGGAGTTTGACCTACGAGCAGTACTTC	CASSQGQGSLTYEQYF	TRBD1	many	TRBV7-9	TRBJ2-7
TGTGCCAGCAGTTTTGCCATGACCGGGGAGCTGTTTTTT	CASSFAMTGELFF	.	few	TRBV27	TRBJ2-2
TGTGCCAGCAGTCCCTCGGGATATGGAGCTTTCTTT	CASSPSGYGAFF	.	many	TRBV28	TRBJ1-1
TGCAGTGCCAGAAGGGTGCGGGACTACGAGCAGTACTTC	CSARRVRDYEQYF	.	few	TRBV20-1	TRBJ2-7
TGCAGTGCTAGCGACCCGAGGGGGGAGGAGACCCAGTACTTC	CSASDPRGEETQYF	.	.	TRBV20-1	TRBJ2-5
TGCAGTGCTAGAGCAAGGACTGACTTTAACAATGAGCAGTTCTTC	CSARARTDFNNEQFF	.	.	TRBV20-1	TRBJ2-1